Each of the 14 T cell receptor beta chains below was sequenced from the same sample in a study of OX40 agonist ivuxolimab in advanced cancers. The repertoire was sequenced with immunoSEQ multiplex PCR; TCRdb's copy has only in-frame clones and lacks some. The sample contains around 56,000 clones, roughly 82% of which appear only once. Specimen: CD4+ or CD8+ T cells sorted from blood, collected in a trial of the OX40 agonist ivuxolimab. Receptors were obtained from an adult with an advanced solid tumor such as melanoma, head and neck, liver or kidney cancer.

The rearrangement links TRBV18 to TRBJ2-1; TRBD2 aligns across 7 bases. V lost 3 bases and J lost 5; bases outside the gene matches: 10. Germline assignment: CDR1 KGHSH and CDR2 LQKENI. This CDR3 has 16 amino acids. The CDR3 loop reads CASSPLGAGVNNEQFF. CDR3 in DNA: TGTGCCAGCTCACCGCTGGGCGCGGGAGTCAACAATGAGCAGTTCTTC.

The chain is built from TRBV6-6 and TRBJ1-6; the match to TRBD1 covers 9 bases. CDR1 is MNHNY and CDR2 is SVGAGI in the germline V gene (reference sequence). V lost 4 bases, J lost 10 bases, and 2 bases stayed unmatched. The CDR3 is 13 amino acids. The CDR3 is CASSSDRGSPLHF. The DNA of the CDR3 is TGTGCCAGCAGTTCGGACAGGGGATCACCCCTCCACTTT.

The CDR3: CASSPTGRGQPQHF. In DNA, the CDR3 is TGTGCCAGCAGTCCGACAGGGAGAGGGCAGCCCCAGCATTTT. The chain has TRBV28 and TRBJ1-5, with TRBD1 matching over 7 bases. The ends lost 5 bases at V and 7 bases at J; junction bases unmatched: 8. CDR3 length equals 14 residues. The germline V gene encodes CDR1 MDHEN and CDR2 SYDVKM.

This chain uses TRBV6-1 with TRBJ1-5; D is possibly TRBD1 (5 bases). The germline gives CDR1 MNHNS, CDR2 SASEGT. The CDR3 is 14 residues long. Trimming shortened V by 5 bases and J by 2 bases, and 10 bases separated the two germline ends. CDR3 in DNA: TGTGCCAGCAGTCGGGGGTGGGGCAATCAGCCCCAGCATTTT. Its translation is CASSRGWGNQPQHF.

Concerning this clone: Since no conserved phenylalanine or tryptophan closes the CDR3, a read error is the likely cause. It is unclear where the CDR3 begins or ends on the DNA, so no DNA is shown, and the CDR3 is as TCRdb lists it. The chain links TRBV21-1 to TRBJ1-1. TRBV21-1 is assigned pseudogene status. The CDR3 extends over 15 residues, inclusive of both ends. The CDR3 reads CASSCSLATQFSLKL.

This chain links TRBV5-4 with TRBJ1-2, with D maybe TRBD1 (5 bases). The CDR3 spans 13 residues. V gave up 6 bases and J gave up 4 bases, with 13 bases separating them. Looked up from germline, CDR1 is SGHNT and CDR2 is YYREEE (reference sequence). The CDR3 region is CASMRGPSYGYTF. The CDR3 DNA is TGTGCCAGCATGAGGGGCCCCTCCTATGGCTACACCTTC.

This clone was found a few times. The rearrangement uses TRBV5-5 and TRBJ2-1; TRBD1 matches at 9 bases. The CDR3 contains 16 residues. Germline values: CDR1 SGHKS, CDR2 YYEKEE (reference sequence). V was clipped by 4 bases and J by 7 bases; unmatched bases: 12. In DNA form, the CDR3 reads TGTGCCAGCAGCCTGTACGCTGGGACAGGGTCAAATGAGCAGTTCTTC. This gives the protein CASSLYAGTGSNEQFF.

This sequence joins TRBV5-6 and TRBJ1-2; D is ambiguous. Germline CDR1 is SGHDT and CDR2 is YYEEEE. Trimming removed 0 bases at V and 7 bases at J, with 4 bases between. CDR3 size: 11 residues. CDR3 in amino acids: CASSLGFGYTF. The CDR3 DNA sequence: TGTGCCAGCAGCTTGGGGTTTGGCTACACCTTC.

The chain couples TRBV6-1 to TRBJ1-6; D gene ambiguous. Germline CDR1 MNHNS, CDR2 SASEGT. This CDR3 comprises 11 residues. Deletions cut 7 bases from V and 10 bases from J, with 8 bases between. The CDR3 reads CASTRESPLHF. DNA of the CDR3: TGTGCCAGCACGAGGGAATCACCCCTCCACTTT.

This chain connects TRBV6-1 to TRBJ1-5; D might be TRBD1 (5 bases). The V and J ends lost 10 bases and 8 bases respectively, with 24 bases between them. Germline lookup yields CDR1 MNHNS and CDR2 SASEGT. The CDR3 extends over 15 amino acids. The CDR3 sequence: CATRWAGPSAEPQHF. The CDR3 DNA follows: TGTGCCACTAGATGGGCAGGGCCCTCGGCGGAGCCCCAGCATTTT.

This chain connects TRBV6-5 to TRBJ1-5; 7 bases match TRBD1. The CDR3 sequence is 15 residues long. Germline CDR1 MNHEY, CDR2 SVGAGI. J gave up 0 bases and V 5 bases, and 4 bases lay outside the gene matches. The CDR3 here is CASSGQDHSNQPQHF. CDR3 in DNA: TGTGCCAGCAGTGGACAGGACCATAGCAATCAGCCCCAGCATTTT.

V usage is TRBV6-5 and J usage is TRBJ2-7; 7 bases line up with TRBD1. The CDR3 extends over 13 amino acids. The trim removed 8 bases at V and 6 bases at J, leaving 10 bases unmatched. Germline-derived CDR1 and CDR2 are MNHEY and SVGAGI. CDR3 sequence reads: CASGYRGRAEQYF. The CDR3 DNA follows: TGTGCCAGCGGATACAGGGGTAGGGCCGAGCAGTACTTC.

The chain employs TRBV7-2 and TRBJ2-6; D is undetermined. The length of the CDR3 is 15 residues. Germline values: CDR1 SGHTA, CDR2 FQGNSA. The V end was cut by 4 bases, the J end by 0 bases, with 7 bases between. CDR3 sequence reads: CASSYSNSGANVLTF. In nucleotides, the CDR3 is TGTGCCAGCAGCTACAGTAACTCTGGGGCCAACGTCCTGACTTTC.

This clone has only one observation. The chain has TRBV4-1 and TRBJ2-5, with D perhaps TRBD2 (6 bases). V lost 0 bases to trimming and J lost 1 base, with 12 bases between them. The length of the CDR3 is 16 residues. CDR1 and CDR2 (germline): MGHRA, YSYEKL. In nucleotides, the CDR3 is TGCGCCAGCAGCCAAGATGGAGCGGGCCTCCAAGAGACCCAGTACTTC. Protein product: CASSQDGAGLQETQYF.